These T cell receptor beta chains were read from a single sample in a study of cytomegalovirus exposure and HLA in healthy donors. The method was immunoSEQ multiplex PCR; TCRdb's version includes in-frame clones alone and lacks a portion of them. Seen here are tens of thousands of clones, more than 75% observed once, and the top ten hold 9.5% to 13%. Sample: PBMCs. These receptors were collected from a male donor in good health and CMV-seropositive. Both conserved end residues are part of each CDR3. The D gene is left open where the match is weak. Only part of the rows carry a size: once, few, many, or a class if the clone is expanded.

j_gene: TRBJ1-1; v_gene: TRBV7-9; abundance: .; d_gene: .; CDR3aa: CASSPDAGLRAEAFF; CDR3nt: TGTGCCAGCAGCCCCGACGCGGGCTTAAGGGCTGAAGCTTTCTTT
j_gene: TRBJ2-5; v_gene: TRBV14; abundance: .; d_gene: .; CDR3aa: CASSPSWAMGETQYF; CDR3nt: TGTGCCAGCAGCCCATCGTGGGCCATGGGTGAGACCCAGTACTTC
j_gene: TRBJ2-7; v_gene: TRBV18; abundance: .; d_gene: TRBD1; CDR3aa: CASSTGQGREQYF; CDR3nt: TGTGCCAGCTCAACAGGACAGGGTCGTGAGCAGTACTTC
j_gene: TRBJ1-5; v_gene: TRBV5-5; abundance: .; d_gene: .; CDR3aa: CASSSRIDSVNQPQHF; CDR3nt: TGTGCCAGCAGCTCCCGAATCGACAGTGTCAATCAGCCCCAGCATTTT
j_gene: TRBJ1-1; v_gene: TRBV6-1; abundance: .; d_gene: TRBD1; CDR3aa: CASSDDRGRAVTEAFF; CDR3nt: TGTGCCAGCAGTGACGACAGGGGGCGGGCGGTCACTGAAGCTTTCTTT
j_gene: TRBJ2-7; v_gene: TRBV18; abundance: .; d_gene: TRBD1; CDR3aa: CASSPGTGRYEQYF; CDR3nt: TGTGCCAGCTCTCCCGGGACAGGGCGATACGAGCAGTACTTC
j_gene: TRBJ2-7; v_gene: TRBV5-5; abundance: .; d_gene: TRBD2; CDR3aa: CASRRGGTEAYEQYF; CDR3nt: TGTGCCAGCAGAAGGGGAGGGACGGAGGCCTACGAGCAGTACTTC
j_gene: TRBJ2-3; v_gene: TRBV30; abundance: .; d_gene: .; CDR3aa: CAWTYRAPGGTQYF; CDR3nt: TGTGCCTGGACCTACAGGGCGCCTGGGGGTACGCAGTATTTT
j_gene: TRBJ2-1; v_gene: TRBV4-1; abundance: .; d_gene: TRBD2; CDR3aa: CASSLGLAVYNEQFF; CDR3nt: TGCGCCAGCAGTCTAGGACTAGCGGTTTACAATGAGCAGTTCTTC
j_gene: TRBJ2-5; v_gene: TRBV6-1; abundance: .; d_gene: TRBD1; CDR3aa: CASGDRGRGETQYF; CDR3nt: TGTGCCAGCGGGGACAGGGGGCGCGGGGAGACCCAGTACTTC
j_gene: TRBJ1-2; v_gene: TRBV6-7; abundance: .; d_gene: .; CDR3aa: CASSSYRGYTF; CDR3nt: TGTGCCAGCAGCAGTTACCGAGGCTACACCTTC
j_gene: TRBJ2-3; v_gene: TRBV5-1; abundance: few; d_gene: .; CDR3aa: CASSLSQQGLDTQYF; CDR3nt: TGCGCCAGCAGCTTAAGCCAACAGGGTTTAGATACGCAGTATTTT
j_gene: TRBJ2-3; v_gene: TRBV7-2; abundance: .; d_gene: TRBD2; CDR3aa: CASRRLAGGSDTQYF; CDR3nt: TGTGCCAGCAGGCGACTAGCGGGGGGGTCAGATACGCAGTATTTT